A selection of T cell receptor beta chains follows, all from one sample in a study of blood T cells in healthy people across ages. One entry per CDR3 protein results from TCRdb running MiXCR on the 5' RACE reads. The sample contains about a million distinct CDR3 sequences, 35% to 40% of which appear only once. The sequenced sample was blood. All receptors derive from a man aged 18 to 29 in good health. CDR3s include the opening cysteine and the closing phenylalanine or tryptophan. The D gene is left open where the match is weak. Expanded clones are given a class, and other clones once, few, many or no size at all.

d_gene: TRBD1; abundance: NA; j_gene: TRBJ1-3; v_gene: TRBV20-1; CDR3nt: TGCAGTGCTAGAGATTTAGGACAGGGTAGAAACACCATATATTTT; CDR3aa: CSARDLGQGRNTIYF
d_gene: NA; abundance: NA; j_gene: TRBJ2-2; v_gene: TRBV7-2; CDR3nt: TGTGCCAGCAGCTTAGGGTTCCAGGGGACCGGGGAGCTGTTTTTT; CDR3aa: CASSLGFQGTGELFF
d_gene: TRBD1; abundance: once; j_gene: TRBJ1-1; v_gene: TRBV30; CDR3nt: TGTGCCTGGAGTGCACAGGGGGCGGGGGACACTGAAGCTTTCTTT; CDR3aa: CAWSAQGAGDTEAFF
d_gene: TRBD1; abundance: NA; j_gene: TRBJ1-4; v_gene: TRBV29-1; CDR3nt: TGCAGCGTTGTAAGGGCAGGGGGGGAAGAAAAACTGTTTTTT; CDR3aa: CSVVRAGGEEKLFF
d_gene: NA; abundance: NA; j_gene: TRBJ2-1; v_gene: TRBV5-1; CDR3nt: TGCGCCAGCAGCTTGGAACCAGCGAGCTCCTACAATGAGCAGTTCTTC; CDR3aa: CASSLEPASSYNEQFF
d_gene: NA; abundance: NA; j_gene: TRBJ2-3; v_gene: TRBV7-2; CDR3nt: TGTGCCAGCAGCTTAGCGGCAGGGGCCAGCACAGATACGCAGTATTTT; CDR3aa: CASSLAAGASTDTQYF
d_gene: NA; abundance: NA; j_gene: TRBJ1-1; v_gene: TRBV11-1; CDR3nt: TGTGCCAGCAGCCCTTCCATCATGAACACTGAAGCTTTCTTT; CDR3aa: CASSPSIMNTEAFF
d_gene: NA; abundance: few; j_gene: TRBJ2-5; v_gene: TRBV5-6; CDR3nt: TGTGCCAGCAGCTCCATCAGGAAAGGGGGAGGAGAGACCCAGTACTTC; CDR3aa: CASSSIRKGGGETQYF
d_gene: TRBD2; abundance: few; j_gene: TRBJ2-1; v_gene: TRBV4-2; CDR3nt: TGTGCCAGCAGCCAAGCACTCGCGGGGGGAAACAATGAGCAGTTCTTC; CDR3aa: CASSQALAGGNNEQFF
d_gene: TRBD1; abundance: many; j_gene: TRBJ2-7; v_gene: TRBV12-3/TRBV12-4; CDR3nt: TGTGCCAGCAGTTTATATGGGACAGGGGAGTCCTACGAGCAGTACTTC; CDR3aa: CASSLYGTGESYEQYF
d_gene: NA; abundance: few; j_gene: TRBJ2-2; v_gene: TRBV7-2; CDR3nt: TGTGCCAGCGCCTGGGGGACATCGAACACCGGGGAGCTGTTTTTT; CDR3aa: CASAWGTSNTGELFF
d_gene: NA; abundance: NA; j_gene: TRBJ2-7; v_gene: TRBV15; CDR3nt: TGTGCCACCGGTCGGTGGCAGGGCCTCTCCTACGAGCAGTACTTC; CDR3aa: CATGRWQGLSYEQYF
d_gene: NA; abundance: many; j_gene: TRBJ1-6; v_gene: TRBV5-1; CDR3nt: TGCGCCAGCAGCTATGGGGATACAGGGCCCTCCTCACCCCTCCACTTT; CDR3aa: CASSYGDTGPSSPLHF
d_gene: NA; abundance: NA; j_gene: TRBJ2-2; v_gene: TRBV28; CDR3nt: TGTGCCAGCAGTTACCCTTTAGGGAGCGACACCGGGGAGCTGTTTTTT; CDR3aa: CASSYPLGSDTGELFF
d_gene: NA; abundance: few; j_gene: TRBJ1-1; v_gene: TRBV20-1; CDR3nt: TGCAGTGCTAGAGATCACCAGAACACTGAAGCTTTCTTT; CDR3aa: CSARDHQNTEAFF
d_gene: NA; abundance: NA; j_gene: TRBJ2-7; v_gene: TRBV7-9; CDR3nt: TGTGCCAGCAGCTTAGCGAGGCAGGGAAACTACGAGCAGTACTTC; CDR3aa: CASSLARQGNYEQYF
d_gene: NA; abundance: NA; j_gene: TRBJ2-5; v_gene: TRBV20-1; CDR3nt: TGCAGTGCTAGAGCCACGACGAACTACCAAGAGACCCAGTACTTC; CDR3aa: CSARATTNYQETQYF
d_gene: TRBD1; abundance: NA; j_gene: TRBJ2-1; v_gene: TRBV20-1; CDR3nt: TGCAGTGCTAGGGGACAGCTACCTAACAATGAGCAGTTCTTC; CDR3aa: CSARGQLPNNEQFF
d_gene: TRBD2; abundance: NA; j_gene: TRBJ2-3; v_gene: TRBV20-1; CDR3nt: TGCAGTGCCACTAGACTAGCGGGTAGAGATACGCGGTATTTT; CDR3aa: CSATRLAGRDTRYF
d_gene: NA; abundance: few; j_gene: TRBJ2-1; v_gene: TRBV7-2; CDR3nt: TGTGCCAGCAGCTTAGTTACTGAGGGGACTGAGCAGTTCTTC; CDR3aa: CASSLVTEGTEQFF
d_gene: NA; abundance: NA; j_gene: TRBJ1-2; v_gene: TRBV7-2; CDR3nt: TGTGCCAGCAGCTTAGACGACGCGGCGGATGGCTACACCTTC; CDR3aa: CASSLDDAADGYTF
d_gene: NA; abundance: many; j_gene: TRBJ2-3; v_gene: TRBV29-1; CDR3nt: TGCAGCGCCCTAACCCAGGGGCGCACAGATACGCAGTATTTT; CDR3aa: CSALTQGRTDTQYF
d_gene: NA; abundance: many; j_gene: TRBJ1-1; v_gene: TRBV12-3/TRBV12-4; CDR3nt: TGTGCCAGCAGTCCGGGACGGATGAACACTGAAGCTTTCTTT; CDR3aa: CASSPGRMNTEAFF